These T cell receptor beta chains were read from a single sample in a study of T cell repertoires in cytomegalovirus infection. A single record per CDR3 protein comes from TCRdb applying MiXCR to the reads. Among about 770,000 distinct CDR3 sequences, just under 30% were seen once, and the ten largest hold around 12%. Their antigens are not known. Sequences were derived from cultured CD8+ T cells from PBMCs, sampled from culture after CMV antigen stimulation. These TCRs come from a human donor in good health (CMV status not recorded). Some clones in this sample may be carry-over from other donors' samples. CDR3s include the opening cysteine and the closing phenylalanine or tryptophan. The D gene is left open where the match is weak. Size tells how often a clone was seen (once, few, many) or the class of an expanded clone, and some rows leave it out.

CDR3	DNA	V	J	D	size
CAISEGGYLNTEAFF	TGTGCCATCAGTGAGGGGGGCTACTTGAACACTGAAGCTTTCTTT	TRBV10-3	TRBJ1-1	.	.
CASSSTGRGDTEAFF	TGTGCCAGCAGTTCTACAGGGAGAGGGGACACTGAAGCTTTCTTT	TRBV12-3/TRBV12-4	TRBJ1-1	.	once
CASSQYLAGAQETQYF	TGTGCCAGCAGCCAGTATCTAGCGGGCGCGCAAGAGACCCAGTACTTC	TRBV4-2	TRBJ2-5	TRBD2	.
CASSQAVENGYTF	TGCGCCAGCAGCCAAGCAGTAGAAAATGGCTACACCTTC	TRBV4-1	TRBJ1-2	.	few
CASASAGGPYEQYF	TGTGCCAGCGCTTCAGCGGGGGGCCCTTACGAGCAGTACTTC	TRBV27	TRBJ2-7	TRBD2	.
CASSFVQVLSEAFF	TGTGCCAGCAGCTTTGTGCAGGTGCTCTCTGAAGCTTTCTTT	TRBV7-2	TRBJ1-1	.	many
CASSLDGGDTGELFF	TGTGCCAGCAGCTTAGACGGGGGTGACACCGGGGAGCTGTTTTTT	TRBV5-4	TRBJ2-2	.	few
CASSLETDTQYF	TGTGCCAGCAGCTTGGAAACAGATACGCAGTATTTT	TRBV7-9	TRBJ2-3	.	many
CASSGPPNTGELFF	TGTGCCAGCAGCGGACCTCCGAACACCGGGGAGCTGTTTTTT	TRBV7-9	TRBJ2-2	.	.
CASSQEGEEDTQYF	TGTGCCAGCAGCCAAGAGGGAGAAGAAGATACGCAGTATTTT	TRBV3-1	TRBJ2-3	.	once
CASSLTARMNTEAFF	TGTGCCAGCAGCCTGACCGCACGTATGAACACTGAAGCTTTCTTT	TRBV12-3/TRBV12-4	TRBJ1-1	.	many
CASRGGLDGELFF	TGTGCTTCCCGAGGGGGGCTGGACGGGGAGCTGTTTTTT	TRBV7-4	TRBJ2-2	.	.
CASSLGKTDTQYF	TGTGCCAGCAGTCTAGGAAAGACAGATACGCAGTATTTT	TRBV6-5	TRBJ2-3	.	.
CASNTDRLGSVYTGELFF	TGTGCCAGCAACACGGACCGACTAGGTTCGGTTTACACCGGGGAGCTGTTTTTT	TRBV6-6	TRBJ2-2	.	few
CSVSGRGYGYTF	TGCAGCGTTTCAGGAAGGGGATATGGCTACACCTTC	TRBV29-1	TRBJ1-2	.	.
CASSQLLAGASLDTQYF	TGCGCCAGCAGCCAACTCCTAGCGGGGGCTTCCTTGGATACGCAGTATTTT	TRBV4-3	TRBJ2-3	TRBD2	.
CASSSTTGRSYNEQFF	TGTGCCAGCAGCTCAACAACAGGGAGGTCCTACAATGAGCAGTTCTTC	TRBV7-8	TRBJ2-1	.	few
CASTLGVPYSYNEQFF	TGTGCCAGCACCCTGGGTGTTCCGTACTCCTACAATGAGCAGTTCTTC	TRBV27	TRBJ2-1	.	.